The source of this T cell receptor beta chain is a study of monozygotic twins with inflammatory bowel disease. Overall study results and limits: Since immunosuppressive treatments differed, patient repertoires may have gained added variability.

With regard to this clonotype: The antigen is unknown.

TCR libraries each used 3,500 to 4,500 ng of total RNA. TCRdb reprocessed the 5' RACE reads; each CDR3 protein has one entry and no DNA is given. The table lists just over 300,000 distinct CDR3 sequences. The CDR3 has 14 residues. Germline-derived CDR1 and CDR2 are SQVTM and ANQGSEA. Sequenced input: blood. This receptor was identified in a human donor with ulcerative colitis or Crohn's disease, or a healthy co-twin of an affected twin (not recorded which). The chain links TRBV29-1 to TRBJ2-3. CDR3 residues: CSVNSQRSIDTQYF.